These T cell receptor beta chains were read from a single sample in a study of CD8 T cells in ankylosing spondylitis. TCRdb reprocessed the 5' RACE reads with MiXCR, giving one entry per CDR3 protein. This table has just under 95,000 distinct CDR3 sequences, about 9% appearing once. The sequenced material came from blood, either unsorted or a sorted T cell fraction (not recorded which). All receptors derive from a male donor with ankylosing spondylitis or in good health (not recorded which). Each CDR3 is given with its conserved first and last residue. D genes are given only for firm matches. Rows give clone size only sometimes, using once, few, many, or a class for an expanded clone.

d_gene,abundance,j_gene,v_gene,len,CDR3nt,CDR3aa
NA,many,TRBJ2-7,TRBV5-1,13,TGCGCCAGCAGCTTGGTCCCAGAGGGCGAGCAGTACTTC,CASSLVPEGEQYF
TRBD1,many,TRBJ2-2,TRBV20-1,15,TGCAGTGCTAGAATAGCCCGACAGGGGACCGGGGAGCTGTTTTTT,CSARIARQGTGELFF
NA,many,TRBJ2-1,TRBV7-3,14,TGTGCCAGCAGCCCATCCTCCGTCTACAATGAGCAGTTCTTC,CASSPSSVYNEQFF
NA,many,TRBJ2-3,TRBV7-2,15,TGTGCCAGCAGCTTAGCCCCGGCTAGCACAGATACGCAGTATTTT,CASSLAPASTDTQYF
TRBD2,few,TRBJ2-1,TRBV20-1,15,TGCAGTGCTATGCGTAGCGGGGCGGACTACAATGAGCAGTTCTTC,CSAMRSGADYNEQFF
NA,NA,TRBJ1-5,TRBV21-1,12,TGTGCCAGCAGGGAACAAGGGCAGCCCCAGCATTTT,CASREQGQPQHF
TRBD2,many,TRBJ2-2,TRBV12-3/TRBV12-4,16,TGTGCCAGCACCTATGAAGCGGGGGGTCTCGCCGGGGAGCTGTTTTTT,CASTYEAGGLAGELFF
TRBD2,many,TRBJ2-2,TRBV3-1,15,TGTGCCAGCAGCTTCGGGACTACGAACACCGGGGAGCTGTTTTTT,CASSFGTTNTGELFF
NA,many,TRBJ2-5,TRBV12-3/TRBV12-4,16,TGTGCCAGCAGTTTAGTGCGGGGAATGGGCCCAGAGACCCAGTACTTC,CASSLVRGMGPETQYF
NA,few,TRBJ2-3,TRBV2,14,TGTGCCAGCAGTGTCGGGACCCAGCCAGATACGCAGTATTTT,CASSVGTQPDTQYF
TRBD1,many,TRBJ1-2,TRBV5-1,15,TGCGCCAGCAGCCCAGCCCAGACAGGGACGGAAGGCTACACCTTC,CASSPAQTGTEGYTF
NA,many,TRBJ1-4,TRBV2,14,TGTGCCAGCCTACGAAGGGGGACGGAGGAAAAACTGTTTTTT,CASLRRGTEEKLFF
NA,many,TRBJ2-5,TRBV20-1,13,TGCAGTGCTTCTCGGGAAGTACGAGAGACCCAGTACTTC,CSASREVRETQYF
NA,few,TRBJ2-5,TRBV20-1,13,TGCAGTGCTCCTGCTACTAAACAAGAGACCCAGTACTTC,CSAPATKQETQYF
NA,few,TRBJ1-5,TRBV7-2,14,TGTGCCAGCAGCGATACAAGAAGCAATCAGCCCCAGCATTTT,CASSDTRSNQPQHF
NA,few,TRBJ1-6,TRBV14,15,TGTGCCAGCAGCCAACAGGCGACAGGCAGTTCACCCCTCCACTTT,CASSQQATGSSPLHF
TRBD2,many,TRBJ2-1,TRBV18,12,TGTGCCAGCTCACCTTCCGGCGGGAGCAAGTTCTTC,CASSPSGGSKFF
NA,NA,TRBJ2-7,TRBV28,14,TGTGCCAGCAGTTTATTCTGGGGTTCCGTAGAGCAGTACTTC,CASSLFWGSVEQYF
NA,many,TRBJ2-7,TRBV15,15,TGTGCCACTCCACGTCGAGAGGGGAATCGACAGGAGCAGTACTTC,CATPRREGNRQEQYF
NA,many,TRBJ1-1,TRBV7-3,13,TGTGCCAGCAGCTTCTACAGTGACACTGAAGCTTTCTTT,CASSFYSDTEAFF
NA,NA,TRBJ2-6,TRBV3-1,15,TGTGCCAGCAGCCAAGACGTCTCTTGGGCCAACGTCCTGACTTTC,CASSQDVSWANVLTF
NA,many,TRBJ1-4,TRBV6-1,15,TGTGCCAGCAGTGAAGTCCGGACAGCCTACGAAAAACTGTTTTTT,CASSEVRTAYEKLFF
NA,many,TRBJ2-1,TRBV10-3,13,TGTGCCATCACAGGGGAGTCCTACAATGAGCAGTTCTTC,CAITGESYNEQFF
NA,many,TRBJ1-1,TRBV6-5,12,TGTGCCAATTTCGGGGGGAAAGAAGAAGCTTTCTTT,CANFGGKEEAFF
NA,many,TRBJ2-1,TRBV4-2,17,TGTGCCAGCAGCCAAGATCACTACGGGACAACCTACAATGAGCAGTTCTTC,CASSQDHYGTTYNEQFF
TRBD2,NA,TRBJ2-3,TRBV7-9,15,TGTGCCAGCAGCCCGAGGACTAGCGGGGGGGCGACGCAGTATTTT,CASSPRTSGGATQYF
NA,many,TRBJ2-3,TRBV29-1,13,TGCAGCGTTGTTGGCGGGGCCACAGATACGCAGTATTTT,CSVVGGATDTQYF
NA,NA,TRBJ1-1,TRBV2,14,TGTGCCAGCAGTTCCCCTGACACATACACTGAAGCTTTCTTT,CASSSPDTYTEAFF
TRBD1,many,TRBJ1-1,TRBV12-3/TRBV12-4,17,TGTGCCAGCAGTTACCGGGACAGGGTTTATATGAACACTGAAGCTTTCTTT,CASSYRDRVYMNTEAFF
NA,many,TRBJ2-5,TRBV7-2,13,TGTGCCAGCAGCTTAGTACCTGGGGAGACCCAGTACTTC,CASSLVPGETQYF
NA,many,TRBJ2-7,TRBV12-3/TRBV12-4,13,TGTGCCAGCAGTCCCGGGTCCTACTACGAGCAGTACTTC,CASSPGSYYEQYF
NA,many,TRBJ2-4,TRBV15,18,TGTGCCACCAGCAGAGATGTTCAACCAACCTCGGCCAAAAACATTCAGTACTTC,CATSRDVQPTSAKNIQYF
TRBD1,few,TRBJ2-5,TRBV7-9,16,TGTGCCAGCAGTTCGTCGACAGGGACCGGCCAAGAGACCCAGTACTTC,CASSSSTGTGQETQYF
NA,many,TRBJ2-4,TRBV29-1,15,TGCAGCGTTGTAGTACGTCCTGGAGGCAAAAACATTCAGTACTTC,CSVVVRPGGKNIQYF
NA,few,TRBJ2-3,TRBV6-5,15,TGTGCCAGCAGTTACTGGGGGGCTAGCACAGATACGCAGTATTTT,CASSYWGASTDTQYF
NA,many,TRBJ1-1,TRBV19,13,TGTGCCAGTAGAGCGACAGAGAACACTGAAGCTTTCTTT,CASRATENTEAFF
TRBD2,many,TRBJ2-1,TRBV27,13,TGTGCTACCAGGCGGGGGTCCTACAATGAGCAGTTCTTC,CATRRGSYNEQFF
TRBD2,few,TRBJ2-7,TRBV2,14,TGTGCCAGCGGTAGGACTAGCGCATCCTACGAGCAGTACTTC,CASGRTSASYEQYF
NA,many,TRBJ2-4,TRBV28,17,TGTGCCAGCAGTTTTGCGGGACATGGAGTGGGGGAAAACATTCAGTACTTC,CASSFAGHGVGENIQYF
NA,many,TRBJ2-5,TRBV29-1,19,TGCAGCGTTGAAGATGGAGGGGGGTACAGGTTGGGGGTTCAAGAGACCCAGTACTTC,CSVEDGGGYRLGVQETQYF
NA,NA,TRBJ1-3,TRBV7-2,16,TGTGCCAGCAGCCCCCTTCGGACAACCTCTGGAAACACCATATATTTT,CASSPLRTTSGNTIYF